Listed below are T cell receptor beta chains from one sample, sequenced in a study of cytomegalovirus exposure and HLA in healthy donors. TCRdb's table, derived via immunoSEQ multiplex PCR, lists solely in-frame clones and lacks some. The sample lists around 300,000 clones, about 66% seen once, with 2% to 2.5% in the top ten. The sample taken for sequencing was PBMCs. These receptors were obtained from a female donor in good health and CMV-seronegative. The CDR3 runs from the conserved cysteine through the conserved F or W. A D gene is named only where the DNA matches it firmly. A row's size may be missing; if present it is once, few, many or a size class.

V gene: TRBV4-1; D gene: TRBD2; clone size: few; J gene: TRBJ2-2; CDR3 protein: CASSQRLAGGNTGELFF; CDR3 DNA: TGCGCCAGCAGCCAACGGCTAGCGGGAGGTAACACCGGGGAGCTGTTTTTT
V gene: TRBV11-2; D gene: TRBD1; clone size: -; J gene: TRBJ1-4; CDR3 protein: CASSRGLTGPNEKLFF; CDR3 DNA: TGTGCCAGCAGCCGGGGATTGACAGGGCCTAATGAAAAACTGTTTTTT
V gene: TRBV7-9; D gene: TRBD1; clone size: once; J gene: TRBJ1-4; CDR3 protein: CASSLTRDRGEKLFF; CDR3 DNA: TGTGCCAGCAGCTTAACCCGGGACAGGGGTGAAAAACTGTTTTTT
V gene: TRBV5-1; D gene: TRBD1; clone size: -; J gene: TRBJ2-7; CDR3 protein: CASSLSIGTGSSYEQYF; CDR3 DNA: TGCGCCAGCAGCTTATCAATTGGGACAGGCAGCTCCTACGAGCAGTACTTC
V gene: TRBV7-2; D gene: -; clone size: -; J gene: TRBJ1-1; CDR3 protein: CASSLAGPTEAFF; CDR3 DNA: TGTGCCAGCAGCTTAGCGGGCCCCACTGAAGCTTTCTTT
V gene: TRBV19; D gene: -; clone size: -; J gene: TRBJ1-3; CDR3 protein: CASSRPGYSGNTIYF; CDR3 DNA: TGTGCCAGTAGTAGACCGGGGTACTCTGGAAACACCATATATTTT
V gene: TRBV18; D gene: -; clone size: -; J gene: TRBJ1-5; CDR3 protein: CASSPLRDPQPQHF; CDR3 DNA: TGTGCCAGCTCACCTTTGAGGGATCCACAGCCCCAGCATTTT
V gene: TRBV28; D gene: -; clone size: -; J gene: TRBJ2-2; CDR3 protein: CASSKPGSNTGELFF; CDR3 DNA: TGTGCCAGCAGCAAACCGGGATCGAACACCGGGGAGCTGTTTTTT
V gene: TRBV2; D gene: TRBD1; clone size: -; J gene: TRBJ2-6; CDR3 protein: CARGTGGASGANVLTF; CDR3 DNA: TGTGCCAGGGGGACAGGGGGAGCCTCTGGGGCCAACGTCCTGACTTTC
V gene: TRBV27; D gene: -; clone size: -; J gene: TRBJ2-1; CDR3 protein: CASSLLSVAYNEQFF; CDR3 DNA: TGTGCCAGCAGTTTATTATCGGTTGCCTACAATGAGCAGTTCTTC
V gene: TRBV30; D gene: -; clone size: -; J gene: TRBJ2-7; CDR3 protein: CAWSVKQVSSYEQYF; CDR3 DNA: TGTGCCTGGAGTGTAAAGCAGGTGAGCTCCTACGAGCAGTACTTC
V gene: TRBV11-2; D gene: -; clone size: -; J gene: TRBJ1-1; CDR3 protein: CASSSRVGDEAFF; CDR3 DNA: TGTGCCAGCAGCTCCAGGGTTGGAGATGAAGCTTTCTTT
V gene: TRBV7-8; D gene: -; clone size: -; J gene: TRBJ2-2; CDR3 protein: CASSLGQTGETGELFF; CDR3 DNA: TGTGCCAGCAGCTTAGGGCAGACGGGGGAGACCGGGGAGCTGTTTTTT
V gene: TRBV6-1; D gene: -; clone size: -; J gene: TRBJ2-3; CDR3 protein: CASSDRGVGAPDTQYF; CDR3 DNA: TGTGCCAGCAGTGACAGGGGGGTAGGGGCCCCAGATACGCAGTATTTT
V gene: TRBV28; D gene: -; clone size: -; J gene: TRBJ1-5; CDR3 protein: CASSSPIGQNNQPQHF; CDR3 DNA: TGTGCCAGCAGTTCGCCGATAGGACAGAACAATCAGCCCCAGCATTTT
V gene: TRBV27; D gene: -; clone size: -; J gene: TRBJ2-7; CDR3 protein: CASSIRGLGAIEQYF; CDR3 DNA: TGTGCCAGCAGTATCAGGGGATTAGGGGCTATCGAGCAGTACTTC
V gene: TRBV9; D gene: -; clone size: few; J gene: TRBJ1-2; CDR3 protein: CASSDYSRSGGYTF; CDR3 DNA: TGTGCCAGCAGCGACTACTCGAGGAGCGGCGGCTACACCTTC
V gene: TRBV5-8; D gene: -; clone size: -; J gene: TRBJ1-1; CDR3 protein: CASSLLDILNTEAFF; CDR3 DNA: TGTGCCAGCAGCTTGTTAGACATTTTGAACACTGAAGCTTTCTTT
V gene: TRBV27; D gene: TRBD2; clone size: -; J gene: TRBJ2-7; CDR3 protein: CASSLLAGGPYEQYF; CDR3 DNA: TGTGCCAGCAGTTTACTAGCGGGAGGTCCCTACGAGCAGTACTTC
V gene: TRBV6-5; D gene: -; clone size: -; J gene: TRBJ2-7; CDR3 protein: CASPSGSYEQYF; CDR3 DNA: TGTGCCAGCCCCAGTGGGAGCTACGAGCAGTACTTC
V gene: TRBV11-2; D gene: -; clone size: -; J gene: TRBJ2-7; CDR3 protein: CASSLEAPYEQYF; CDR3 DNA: TGTGCCAGCAGCTTAGAGGCTCCCTACGAGCAGTACTTC
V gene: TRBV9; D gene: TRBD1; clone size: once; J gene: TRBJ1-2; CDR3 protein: CASSVGTGTYGYTF; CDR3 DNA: TGTGCCAGCAGCGTAGGGACAGGGACCTATGGCTACACCTTC
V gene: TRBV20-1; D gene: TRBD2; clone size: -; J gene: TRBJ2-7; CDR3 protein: CSARESGRQYF; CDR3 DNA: TGCAGTGCTAGAGAGAGCGGGAGGCAGTACTTC
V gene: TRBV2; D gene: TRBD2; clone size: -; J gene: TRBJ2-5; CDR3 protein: CASSRGGQETQYF; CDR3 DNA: TGTGCCAGCAGCCGGGGGGGCCAAGAGACCCAGTACTTC
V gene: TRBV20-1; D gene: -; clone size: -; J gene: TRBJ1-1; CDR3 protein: CSASGVTEAFF; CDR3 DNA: TGCAGTGCTTCAGGCGTGACTGAAGCTTTCTTT
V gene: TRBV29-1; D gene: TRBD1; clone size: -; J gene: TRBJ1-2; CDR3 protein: CSAARDRTGYGYTF; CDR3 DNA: TGCAGCGCCGCCAGAGACCGGACAGGCTATGGCTACACCTTC
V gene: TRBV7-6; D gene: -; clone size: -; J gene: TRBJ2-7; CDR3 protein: CASSHNRARGVHEQYF; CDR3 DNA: TGTGCCAGCAGCCATAATAGAGCCAGGGGAGTACACGAGCAGTACTTC
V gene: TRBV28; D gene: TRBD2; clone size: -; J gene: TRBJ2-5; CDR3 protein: CASVRSGLAGGGETQYF; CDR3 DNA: TGTGCCAGCGTACGTTCCGGACTAGCGGGAGGCGGGGAGACCCAGTACTTC
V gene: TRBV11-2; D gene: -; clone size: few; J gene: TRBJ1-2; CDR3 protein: CASSLVQESYTF; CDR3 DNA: TGTGCCAGCAGCTTAGTCCAGGAAAGCTATACCTTC
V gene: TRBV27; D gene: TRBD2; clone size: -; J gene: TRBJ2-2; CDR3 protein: CASRPLGTTYTGELFF; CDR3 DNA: TGTGCCAGCCGACCGCTCGGGACTACCTACACCGGGGAGCTGTTTTTT
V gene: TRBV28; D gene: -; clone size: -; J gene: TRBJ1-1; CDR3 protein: CASTVWDMNTEAFF; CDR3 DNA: TGTGCCAGCACCGTTTGGGACATGAACACTGAAGCTTTCTTT
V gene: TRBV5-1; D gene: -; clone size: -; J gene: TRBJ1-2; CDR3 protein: CASSLKDRGTGYTF; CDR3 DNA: TGCGCCAGCAGCTTAAAAGACCGGGGGACTGGCTACACCTTC
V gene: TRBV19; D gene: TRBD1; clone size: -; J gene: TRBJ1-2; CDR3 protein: CASNGPGTGKFAANYGYTF; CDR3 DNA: TGTGCCAGTAACGGTCCCGGGACAGGGAAATTCGCTGCTAACTATGGCTACACCTTC
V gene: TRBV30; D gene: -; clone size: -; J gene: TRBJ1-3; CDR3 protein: CAWSVGGNGGNTIYF; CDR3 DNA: TGTGCCTGGAGTGTGGGGGGGAATGGGGGAAACACCATATATTTT
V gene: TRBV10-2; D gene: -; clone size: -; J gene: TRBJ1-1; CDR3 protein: CASSESYSSTEAFF; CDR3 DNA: TGCGCCAGCAGTGAGTCTTACTCCTCCACTGAAGCTTTCTTT
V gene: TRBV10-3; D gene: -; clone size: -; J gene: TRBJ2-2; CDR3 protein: CAISASGTPYTGELFF; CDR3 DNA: TGTGCCATCAGTGCTTCCGGGACACCTTACACCGGGGAGCTGTTTTTT
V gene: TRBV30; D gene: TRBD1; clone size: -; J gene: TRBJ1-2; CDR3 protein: CAWSGLGTENYGYTF; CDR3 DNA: TGTGCCTGGTCCGGACTCGGGACAGAGAACTATGGCTACACCTTC
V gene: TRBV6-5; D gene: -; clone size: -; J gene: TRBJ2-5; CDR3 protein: CASSYGIDRIEETQYF; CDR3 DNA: TGTGCCAGCAGTTACGGTATAGACAGAATAGAAGAGACCCAGTACTTC
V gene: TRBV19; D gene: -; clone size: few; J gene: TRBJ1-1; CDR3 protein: CASSMRNDAAEAFF; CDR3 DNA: TGTGCCAGTAGTATGCGAAACGATGCCGCTGAAGCTTTCTTT
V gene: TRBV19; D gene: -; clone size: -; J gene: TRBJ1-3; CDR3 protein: CASAAGAGNTIYF; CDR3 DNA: TGTGCCAGTGCGGCAGGGGCTGGAAACACCATATATTTT
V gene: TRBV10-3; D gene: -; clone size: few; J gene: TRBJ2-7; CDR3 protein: CAISGGPVAHEQYF; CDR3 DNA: TGTGCCATCAGTGGCGGGCCGGTGGCCCACGAGCAGTACTTC
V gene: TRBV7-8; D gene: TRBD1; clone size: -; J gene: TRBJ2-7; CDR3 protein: CASSLWTGLEQYF; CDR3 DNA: TGTGCCAGCAGCCTCTGGACAGGGCTCGAGCAGTACTTC
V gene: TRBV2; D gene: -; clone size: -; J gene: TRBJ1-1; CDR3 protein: CASLRGTEAFF; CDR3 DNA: TGTGCCAGCCTCAGGGGTACTGAAGCTTTCTTT
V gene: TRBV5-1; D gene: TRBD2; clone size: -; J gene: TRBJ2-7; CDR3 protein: CASSFSAGVLEQYF; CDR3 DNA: TGCGCCAGCAGCTTCTCGGCGGGAGTCCTCGAGCAGTACTTC
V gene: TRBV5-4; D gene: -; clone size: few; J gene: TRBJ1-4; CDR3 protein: CASRPGANEKLFF; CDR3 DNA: TGTGCCAGCCGGCCAGGCGCTAATGAAAAACTGTTTTTT
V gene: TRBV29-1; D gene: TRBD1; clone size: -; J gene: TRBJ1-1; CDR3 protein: CSGWDRGGTEAFF; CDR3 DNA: TGCAGCGGATGGGACAGGGGAGGTACTGAAGCTTTCTTT
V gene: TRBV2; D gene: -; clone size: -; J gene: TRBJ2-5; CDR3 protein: CATAGGGGQETQYF; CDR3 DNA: TGTGCAACTGCCGGGGGAGGGGGTCAAGAGACCCAGTACTTC
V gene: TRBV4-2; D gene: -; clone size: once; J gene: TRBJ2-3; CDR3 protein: CASSQEGAGNTDTQYF; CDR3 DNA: TGTGCCAGCAGCCAAGAGGGGGCCGGAAACACAGATACGCAGTATTTT
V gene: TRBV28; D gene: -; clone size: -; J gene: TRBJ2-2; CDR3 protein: CASSLQQNTGELFF; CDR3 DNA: TGTGCCAGCAGTTTACAACAGAACACCGGGGAGCTGTTTTTT
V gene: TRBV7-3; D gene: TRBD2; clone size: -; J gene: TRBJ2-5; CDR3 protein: CASSFSHPGSSGVLGTQYF; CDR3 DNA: TGTGCCAGCAGCTTTTCCCATCCCGGGAGTAGCGGGGTTCTGGGGACCCAGTACTTC
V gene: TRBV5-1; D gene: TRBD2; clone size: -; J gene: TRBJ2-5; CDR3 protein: CASSYGTSDQETQYF; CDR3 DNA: TGCGCCAGCAGCTACGGGACTAGCGACCAAGAGACCCAGTACTTC
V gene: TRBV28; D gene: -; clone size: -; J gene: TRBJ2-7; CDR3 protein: CASSTDSYEQYF; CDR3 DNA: TGTGCCAGCAGTACGGACTCCTACGAGCAGTACTTC
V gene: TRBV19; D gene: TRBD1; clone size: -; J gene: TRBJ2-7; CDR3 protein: CASTTTGQAHYEQYF; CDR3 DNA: TGTGCCAGTACCACAACCGGACAGGCTCACTACGAGCAGTACTTC
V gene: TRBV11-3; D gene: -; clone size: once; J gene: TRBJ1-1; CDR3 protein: CASSFAGGGTEAFF; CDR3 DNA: TGTGCCAGCAGCTTCGCGGGGGGTGGCACTGAAGCTTTCTTT
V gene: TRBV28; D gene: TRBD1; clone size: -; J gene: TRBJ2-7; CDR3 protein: CASMTGWANEQYF; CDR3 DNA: TGTGCCAGCATGACAGGGTGGGCTAACGAGCAGTACTTC
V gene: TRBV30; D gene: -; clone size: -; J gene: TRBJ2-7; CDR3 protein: CAWSFPGITYEQYF; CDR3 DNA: TGTGCCTGGAGTTTTCCGGGGATTACCTACGAGCAGTACTTC
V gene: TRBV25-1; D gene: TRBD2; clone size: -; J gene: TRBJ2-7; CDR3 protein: CASSGAGTSSYEQYF; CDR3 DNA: TGTGCCAGCAGTGGAGCCGGGACTAGCAGCTACGAGCAGTACTTC
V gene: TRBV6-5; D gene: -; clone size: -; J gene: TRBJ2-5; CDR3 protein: CASSRPGAAINF; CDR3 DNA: TGTGCCAGCAGCCGCCCCGGAGCGGCCATAAACTTC
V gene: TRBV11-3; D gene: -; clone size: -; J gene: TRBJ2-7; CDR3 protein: CASSPRSAGTNSEQYF; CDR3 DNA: TGTGCCAGCAGCCCTAGGTCAGCCGGGACAAATTCCGAGCAGTACTTC